This T cell receptor (beta chain) stems from a study of cytomegalovirus exposure and HLA in healthy donors. Findings and caveats of the study: The classifier was said to identify cytomegalovirus status with high specificity and sensitivity.

Vbeta (60) and Jbeta (13) primers were used in the PCR. Profiling relied on immunoSEQ multiplex PCR, and the TCRdb table lists in-frame clones only, not all of them. The sample includes 110,000 to 150,000 clones, around four fifths seen only once; the top ten take around 3.2%. Turning to this clone: As yet, its antigen is unknown.

J gave up 4 bases and V 5 bases, and 6 bases lay outside the gene matches. Germline CDR1 MNHNS, CDR2 SASEGT. The CDR3 is 15 amino acids. This receptor was obtained from a female donor in good health and CMV-seronegative. Sequencing was done on a sample of PBMCs. The gene calls are TRBV6-1 and TRBJ1-3, with TRBD1 identical over 9 bases. The chain's CDR3 is CASSPGQGGGNTIYF. CDR3 sequence (DNA): TGTGCCAGCAGTCCGGGACAGGGTGGCGGAAACACCATATATTTT.